The rows below give T cell receptor beta chains drawn from one sample of a study of response to subunit inactivated influenza vaccine. One entry per CDR3 protein, called by TCRdb with MiXCR from the RT-PCR reads. The sample shows hundreds of thousands of distinct CDR3 sequences, around a sixth of them seen only once. Here the sequenced sample was PBMCs from blood, taken 4 to 6 days after vaccination. The receptor set was obtained from a man aged 45 to 65 who received an inactivated influenza vaccine. The CDR3 runs from the conserved cysteine through the conserved F or W. The order of the fields is V gene, clone size, J gene, CDR3 protein. The size of a clone is reported for some rows only, either as once, few or many, or as a class for expanded clones.

TRBV19	-	TRBJ2-1	CASRETSGRPYEQFF
TRBV27	few	TRBJ2-7	CTSSPEYRSSYEQYF
TRBV6-4	-	TRBJ2-7	CASSDSGRISYEQYF
TRBV6-2/TRBV6-3	-	TRBJ1-5	CASSYFRGTAYQPQHF
TRBV27	-	TRBJ2-1	CASSLLSRGNEQFF
TRBV5-8	-	TRBJ2-7	CASRSGTGEYEQYF
TRBV20-1	-	TRBJ2-7	CSAKGQSFDEQYF
TRBV28	-	TRBJ2-7	CASSPVGTSGREQYF
TRBV20-1	few	TRBJ2-1	CSASGIPGQGAVEQFF
TRBV10-1	-	TRBJ2-3	CANGGRLAGSTDTQYF
TRBV5-4	-	TRBJ2-7	CASSLEMVEQYF
TRBV7-2	-	TRBJ2-3	CASSLGREKRDTQYF
TRBV5-6	-	TRBJ2-7	CASSLVYAGGSYEQYF
TRBV6-1	-	TRBJ2-6	CASSPTGAAVAGANVLTF
TRBV28	-	TRBJ1-1	CASSLYSPSSTEAFF
TRBV27	-	TRBJ2-7	CASRKERDSYEQYF
TRBV12-3/TRBV12-4	-	TRBJ1-5	CASTLGGSNQPQHF
TRBV20-1	-	TRBJ2-1	CSARHRGAVGNEQFF
TRBV20-1	few	TRBJ2-3	CSARDFQGAQDTQYF
TRBV20-1	few	TRBJ1-1	CSARALGRNTEAFF
TRBV6-1	few	TRBJ2-7	CASRATSGGGNEQYF
TRBV7-8	few	TRBJ1-2	CASSLQGELHGYTF
TRBV7-3	few	TRBJ2-2	CASSALSGELFF
TRBV7-8	-	TRBJ2-5	CASSLVPGTRETQYF
TRBV20-1	-	TRBJ2-3	CSASRAGGTDTQYF
TRBV9	-	TRBJ2-3	CASSVARTSGKTDTQYF
TRBV20-1	many	TRBJ2-5	CSARLAGGETQYF
TRBV6-5	-	TRBJ2-1	CASSYGGAGGSYNEQFF